The rows below give T cell receptor beta chains drawn from one sample of a study of blood T cells in healthy people across ages. TCRdb used MiXCR to reprocess the 5' RACE reads, holding one entry per CDR3 protein. The sample carries about 720,000 distinct CDR3 sequences, 20% to 25% recorded once. Input material: blood. These receptors originate from a man between 65 and 79 years old in good health. Both conserved end residues are part of each CDR3. Fields, in order: J gene, clone size, D gene, V gene, CDR3 protein, CDR3 DNA. D genes are given only for firm matches. Clone sizes are given selectively: once, few, many, or a class where the clone is expanded.

J gene: TRBJ2-1
clone size: few
D gene: TRBD2
V gene: TRBV6-2/TRBV6-3
CDR3 protein: CASRLAPYNEQFF
CDR3 DNA: TGTGCCAGCAGACTAGCGCCTTACAATGAGCAGTTCTTC

J gene: TRBJ1-1
clone size: few
D gene: -
V gene: TRBV30
CDR3 protein: CAWSVGGRTEAFF
CDR3 DNA: TGTGCCTGGAGCGTGGGGGGACGGACTGAAGCTTTCTTT

J gene: TRBJ2-1
clone size: -
D gene: TRBD2
V gene: TRBV7-8
CDR3 protein: CASSYSLAGDSYNEQFF
CDR3 DNA: TGTGCCAGCAGCTATTCACTAGCGGGGGATTCCTACAATGAGCAATTCTTC

J gene: TRBJ2-7
clone size: -
D gene: TRBD2
V gene: TRBV6-1
CDR3 protein: CASSERGLAGGLLSEQYF
CDR3 DNA: TGTGCCAGCAGTGAAAGGGGACTAGCGGGGGGGTTGTTATCCGAGCAGTACTTC

J gene: TRBJ2-2
clone size: few
D gene: -
V gene: TRBV20-1
CDR3 protein: CSARAQGRLNTGELFF
CDR3 DNA: TGCAGTGCCAGAGCCCAGGGACGCCTGAACACCGGGGAGCTGTTTTTT

J gene: TRBJ2-7
clone size: many
D gene: -
V gene: TRBV3-1
CDR3 protein: CASSQDLSSYEQYF
CDR3 DNA: TGTGCCAGCAGCCAAGATCTTAGCAGCTACGAGCAGTACTTC

J gene: TRBJ1-6
clone size: many
D gene: -
V gene: TRBV7-8
CDR3 protein: CASSTDRFNSPLHF
CDR3 DNA: TGTGCCAGCAGCACCGACAGGTTTAATTCACCCCTCCACTTT

J gene: TRBJ2-5
clone size: -
D gene: -
V gene: TRBV29-1
CDR3 protein: CSVEGAWGESQQTQYF
CDR3 DNA: TGCAGCGTTGAAGGGGCGTGGGGTGAATCCCAACAGACCCAGTACTTC

J gene: TRBJ1-1
clone size: -
D gene: -
V gene: TRBV3-1
CDR3 protein: CASSQVDGTIGEAFF
CDR3 DNA: TGTGCCAGCAGCCAGGTGGACGGCACTATTGGTGAAGCTTTCTTT

J gene: TRBJ2-3
clone size: few
D gene: -
V gene: TRBV5-1
CDR3 protein: CASRLTSTDTQYF
CDR3 DNA: TGCGCCAGCAGACTGACTAGCACAGATACGCAGTATTTT

J gene: TRBJ1-1
clone size: few
D gene: -
V gene: TRBV16
CDR3 protein: CASSQSGASESEAFF
CDR3 DNA: TGTGCCAGCAGCCAATCGGGAGCCAGCGAAAGTGAAGCTTTCTTT

J gene: TRBJ2-3
clone size: few
D gene: TRBD2
V gene: TRBV20-1
CDR3 protein: CSARDSGGTVLDTQYF
CDR3 DNA: TGCAGTGCCCGGGATAGCGGGGGGACGGTGCTGGATACGCAGTATTTT

J gene: TRBJ1-3
clone size: few
D gene: -
V gene: TRBV20-1
CDR3 protein: CSARDPAGNTIYF
CDR3 DNA: TGCAGTGCTAGGGACCCGGCTGGAAACACCATATATTTT

J gene: TRBJ2-7
clone size: few
D gene: -
V gene: TRBV4-3
CDR3 protein: CASSQDRASRGPYEQYF
CDR3 DNA: TGCGCCAGCAGCCAAGATAGGGCTAGTAGAGGCCCCTACGAGCAGTACTTC

J gene: TRBJ1-2
clone size: few
D gene: TRBD1
V gene: TRBV12-3/TRBV12-4
CDR3 protein: CASSFGTGWHTF
CDR3 DNA: TGTGCCAGCAGTTTTGGGACAGGGTGGCACACCTTC

J gene: TRBJ1-5
clone size: -
D gene: -
V gene: TRBV20-1
CDR3 protein: CSARAVGRGSNQPQHF
CDR3 DNA: TGCAGTGCTAGAGCCGTTGGACGGGGTAGCAATCAGCCCCAGCATTTT

J gene: TRBJ2-7
clone size: few
D gene: TRBD1
V gene: TRBV29-1
CDR3 protein: CSVSVPGQGLFEQYF
CDR3 DNA: TGCAGCGTTTCCGTTCCGGGACAGGGCCTCTTCGAGCAGTACTTC

J gene: TRBJ2-1
clone size: many
D gene: TRBD1
V gene: TRBV11-2
CDR3 protein: CASSPLGQGPKQFF
CDR3 DNA: TGTGCCAGCAGCCCATTAGGACAGGGGCCCAAGCAGTTCTTC

J gene: TRBJ2-1
clone size: few
D gene: -
V gene: TRBV20-1
CDR3 protein: CSASGSYGGSSNEQFF
CDR3 DNA: TGCAGTGCTTCCGGTTCTTATGGCGGGTCCTCAAATGAGCAGTTCTTC

J gene: TRBJ2-1
clone size: -
D gene: -
V gene: TRBV10-3
CDR3 protein: CASAGQTSYNEQFF
CDR3 DNA: TGTGCCAGCGCCGGACAGACCTCCTACAATGAGCAGTTCTTC

J gene: TRBJ1-2
clone size: -
D gene: -
V gene: TRBV6-5
CDR3 protein: CASSFSGGRNYGYTF
CDR3 DNA: TGTGCCAGCAGTTTTAGCGGGGGCAGGAACTATGGCTACACCTTC

J gene: TRBJ1-2
clone size: few
D gene: -
V gene: TRBV12-3/TRBV12-4
CDR3 protein: CASSAIGSGYTF
CDR3 DNA: TGTGCCAGCAGTGCAATAGGGTCTGGCTACACCTTC

J gene: TRBJ2-1
clone size: -
D gene: -
V gene: TRBV10-3
CDR3 protein: CAISESLHNEQFF
CDR3 DNA: TGTGCCATCAGTGAGTCTCTACACAATGAGCAGTTCTTC

J gene: TRBJ2-3
clone size: -
D gene: -
V gene: TRBV7-7
CDR3 protein: CASSPQGVRTDTQYF
CDR3 DNA: TGTGCCAGCAGCCCACAGGGAGTGCGTACAGATACGCAGTATTTT

J gene: TRBJ1-2
clone size: few
D gene: -
V gene: TRBV15
CDR3 protein: CATSRDLRVGYTF
CDR3 DNA: TGTGCCACCAGCAGAGATCTGAGGGTTGGCTACACCTTC

J gene: TRBJ2-5
clone size: -
D gene: -
V gene: TRBV11-2
CDR3 protein: CASSLDWRAGQRETQYF
CDR3 DNA: TGTGCCAGCAGCTTAGATTGGCGGGCGGGTCAGAGAGAGACCCAGTACTTC

J gene: TRBJ2-5
clone size: -
D gene: -
V gene: TRBV11-2
CDR3 protein: CASSPNRGRKETQYF
CDR3 DNA: TGTGCCAGCAGCCCCAACCGAGGCAGAAAAGAGACCCAGTACTTC

J gene: TRBJ2-5
clone size: once
D gene: -
V gene: TRBV6-6
CDR3 protein: CASTHTQPQETQYF
CDR3 DNA: TGTGCCAGCACTCATACTCAACCGCAAGAGACCCAGTACTTC

J gene: TRBJ2-7
clone size: few
D gene: -
V gene: TRBV12-3/TRBV12-4
CDR3 protein: CASSPRRVTYEQYF
CDR3 DNA: TGTGCCAGCAGTCCTAGGAGGGTCACCTACGAGCAGTACTTC

J gene: TRBJ1-3
clone size: -
D gene: -
V gene: TRBV12-3/TRBV12-4
CDR3 protein: CASSPQNSGNTIYF
CDR3 DNA: TGTGCCAGCAGTCCGCAGAACTCTGGAAACACCATATATTTT

J gene: TRBJ2-1
clone size: -
D gene: -
V gene: TRBV10-2
CDR3 protein: CASRNTGTSHNEQFF
CDR3 DNA: TGCGCCAGCAGGAATACCGGGACATCCCACAATGAGCAGTTCTTC

J gene: TRBJ2-5
clone size: once
D gene: -
V gene: TRBV7-9
CDR3 protein: CASSPWPHGGEQETQYF
CDR3 DNA: TGTGCCAGCAGCCCATGGCCCCACGGGGGCGAACAAGAGACCCAGTACTTC

J gene: TRBJ2-5
clone size: -
D gene: TRBD2
V gene: TRBV12-3/TRBV12-4
CDR3 protein: CASSLFFGASGVGEQYF
CDR3 DNA: TGTGCCAGCAGTTTATTCTTTGGGGCTAGCGGGGTAGGGGAGCAGTACTTC

J gene: TRBJ1-2
clone size: few
D gene: TRBD1
V gene: TRBV6-2/TRBV6-3
CDR3 protein: CASTEYYRGVAYGYTF
CDR3 DNA: TGTGCCAGCACCGAATACTACAGGGGGGTTGCCTATGGCTACACCTTC

J gene: TRBJ2-3
clone size: -
D gene: -
V gene: TRBV12-3/TRBV12-4
CDR3 protein: CASRPGGRDTQYF
CDR3 DNA: TGTGCCAGCAGGCCGGGTGGGCGGGATACGCAGTATTTT

J gene: TRBJ2-3
clone size: -
D gene: -
V gene: TRBV4-1
CDR3 protein: CASSQDALGDTQYF
CDR3 DNA: TGCGCCAGCAGCCAAGATGCTCTTGGGGATACGCAGTATTTT

J gene: TRBJ1-2
clone size: few
D gene: -
V gene: TRBV12-3/TRBV12-4
CDR3 protein: CASSSTQQYGYTF
CDR3 DNA: TGTGCCAGCAGTTCGACCCAGCAATATGGCTACACCTTC

J gene: TRBJ2-7
clone size: -
D gene: TRBD2
V gene: TRBV5-1
CDR3 protein: CASSFNAGDPYEQYF
CDR3 DNA: TGCGCCAGCAGCTTTAACGCGGGGGACCCCTACGAGCAGTACTTC

J gene: TRBJ1-1
clone size: -
D gene: -
V gene: TRBV29-1
CDR3 protein: CSVAIQGLNTEAFF
CDR3 DNA: TGCAGCGTTGCAATACAGGGTTTGAACACTGAAGCTTTCTTT

J gene: TRBJ2-1
clone size: -
D gene: TRBD2
V gene: TRBV6-4
CDR3 protein: CASSDSGTRGYNEQFF
CDR3 DNA: TGTGCCAGCAGTGACTCCGGGACTAGGGGCTACAATGAGCAGTTCTTC

J gene: TRBJ1-5
clone size: many
D gene: -
V gene: TRBV20-1
CDR3 protein: CSAISTIRAQPQHF
CDR3 DNA: TGCAGTGCCATTTCAACCATCAGGGCTCAGCCCCAGCATTTT

J gene: TRBJ1-5
clone size: -
D gene: TRBD1
V gene: TRBV11-2
CDR3 protein: CASSRDRAQPQHF
CDR3 DNA: TGTGCCAGCAGCCGAGACAGGGCTCAGCCCCAGCATTTT

J gene: TRBJ2-5
clone size: few
D gene: -
V gene: TRBV5-1
CDR3 protein: CASRRVSAETQYF
CDR3 DNA: TGCGCCAGCAGACGGGTTTCTGCCGAGACCCAGTACTTC